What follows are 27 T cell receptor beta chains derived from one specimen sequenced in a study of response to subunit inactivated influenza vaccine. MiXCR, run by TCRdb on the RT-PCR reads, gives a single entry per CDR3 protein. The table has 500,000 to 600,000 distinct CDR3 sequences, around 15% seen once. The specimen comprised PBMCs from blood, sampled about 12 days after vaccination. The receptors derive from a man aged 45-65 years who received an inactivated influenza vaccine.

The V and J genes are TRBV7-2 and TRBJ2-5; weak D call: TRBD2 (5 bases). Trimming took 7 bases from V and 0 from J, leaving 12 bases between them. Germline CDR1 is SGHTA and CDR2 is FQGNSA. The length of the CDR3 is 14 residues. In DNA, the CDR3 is TGTGCCAGCACTCGGGGTCCCAACCAAGAGACCCAGTACTTC. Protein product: CASTRGPNQETQYF.

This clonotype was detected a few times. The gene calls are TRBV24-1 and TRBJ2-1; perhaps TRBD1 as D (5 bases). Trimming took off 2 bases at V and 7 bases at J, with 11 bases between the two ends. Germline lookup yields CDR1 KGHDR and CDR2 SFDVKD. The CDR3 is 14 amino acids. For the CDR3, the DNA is TGTGCCACCAGTGATTGGGGCGCGAGGAATGAGCAGTTCTTC. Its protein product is CATSDWGARNEQFF.

The CDR3 is CASSPRTGRLVYEQYF. The CDR3 DNA is TGCGCCAGCAGCCCGAGGACAGGTCGACTGGTCTACGAGCAGTACTTC. The chain uses TRBV4-1 and TRBJ2-7; 7 bases fit TRBD1. Trimming cost V 4 bases and J 3 bases; bases outside gene matches: 12. CDR3 length: 16 amino acids. In germline, CDR1 is MGHRA, CDR2 YSYEKL.

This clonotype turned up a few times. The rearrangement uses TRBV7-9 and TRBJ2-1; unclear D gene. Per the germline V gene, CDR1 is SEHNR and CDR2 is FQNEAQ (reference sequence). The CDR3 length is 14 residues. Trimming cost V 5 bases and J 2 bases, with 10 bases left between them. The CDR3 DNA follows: TGTGCCAGCAGCCCAGACCCCACCTACAATGAGCAGTTCTTC. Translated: CASSPDPTYNEQFF.

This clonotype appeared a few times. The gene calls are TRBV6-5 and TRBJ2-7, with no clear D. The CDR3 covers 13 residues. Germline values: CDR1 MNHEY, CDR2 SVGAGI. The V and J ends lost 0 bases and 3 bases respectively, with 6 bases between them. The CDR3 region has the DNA TGTGCCAGCAGTTACTCGATGGGCTACGAGCAGTACTTC. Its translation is CASSYSMGYEQYF.

This chain's CDR3 is CASSLGASGINEQFF. CDR3 sequence (DNA): TGTGCCAGCAGCTTAGGGGCTAGCGGGATCAATGAGCAGTTCTTC. The rearrangement joins TRBV7-8 to TRBJ2-1, with 9 bases lining up with TRBD2. Germline V gene sequence: CDR1 SGHVS, CDR2 FQNEAQ. J lost 6 bases, V lost 1 base, and 4 bases had no gene match. The CDR3 sequence is 15 residues long.

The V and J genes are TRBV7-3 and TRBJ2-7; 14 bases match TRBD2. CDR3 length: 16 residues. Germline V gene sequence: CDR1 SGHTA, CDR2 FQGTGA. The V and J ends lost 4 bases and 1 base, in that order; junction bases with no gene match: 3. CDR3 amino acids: CASSSGLAGGSYEQYF. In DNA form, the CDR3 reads TGTGCCAGCAGCTCTGGACTAGCGGGAGGATCCTACGAGCAGTACTTC.

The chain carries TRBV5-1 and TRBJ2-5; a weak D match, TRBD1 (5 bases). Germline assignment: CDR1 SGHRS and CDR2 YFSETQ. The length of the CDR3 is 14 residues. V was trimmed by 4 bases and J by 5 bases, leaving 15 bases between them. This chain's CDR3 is CASSTQGVWETQYF. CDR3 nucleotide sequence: TGCGCCAGCAGCACCCAGGGCGTTTGGGAGACCCAGTACTTC.

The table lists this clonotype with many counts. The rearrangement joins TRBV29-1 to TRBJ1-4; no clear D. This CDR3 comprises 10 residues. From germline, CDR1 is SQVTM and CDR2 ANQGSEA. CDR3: CSAGNEKLFF. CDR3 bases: TGCAGTGCGGGTAATGAAAAACTGTTTTTT.

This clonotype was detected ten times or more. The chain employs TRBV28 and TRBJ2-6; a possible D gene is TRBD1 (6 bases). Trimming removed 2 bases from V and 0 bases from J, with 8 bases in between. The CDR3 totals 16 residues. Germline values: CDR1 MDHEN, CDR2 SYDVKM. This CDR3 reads CASSLDRRSGANVLTF. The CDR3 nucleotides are TGTGCCAGCAGTTTAGACAGGCGCTCTGGGGCCAACGTCCTGACTTTC.

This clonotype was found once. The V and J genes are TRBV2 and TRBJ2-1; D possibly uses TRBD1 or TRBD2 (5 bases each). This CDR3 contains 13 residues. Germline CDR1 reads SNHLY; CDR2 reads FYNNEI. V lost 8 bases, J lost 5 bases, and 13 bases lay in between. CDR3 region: CASSGRLHNEQFF. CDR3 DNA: TGTGCCAGCTCGGGGCGCCTTCACAATGAGCAGTTCTTC.

The CDR3 DNA is TGCAGCGTTGAGCTAGGTGGGCGCACTGAAGCTTTCTTT. Amino acid sequence: CSVELGGRTEAFF. This chain joins TRBV29-1 and TRBJ1-1; D uncertain. CDR1 is SQVTM, CDR2 ANQGSEA, per germline. V was shortened by 3 bases and J by 4 bases, with 12 bases between the two germline ends. CDR3 size: 13 residues.

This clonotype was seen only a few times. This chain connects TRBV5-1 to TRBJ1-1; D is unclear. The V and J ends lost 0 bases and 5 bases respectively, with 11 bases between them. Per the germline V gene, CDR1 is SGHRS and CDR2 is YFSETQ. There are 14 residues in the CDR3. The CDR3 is CASSLVAEGTEAFF. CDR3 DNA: TGCGCCAGCAGCTTGGTTGCAGAGGGAACTGAAGCTTTCTTT.

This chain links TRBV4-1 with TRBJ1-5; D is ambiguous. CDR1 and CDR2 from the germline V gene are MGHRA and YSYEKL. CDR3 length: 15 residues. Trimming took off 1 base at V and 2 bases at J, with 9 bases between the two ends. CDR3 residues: CASSQVLGGNQPQHF. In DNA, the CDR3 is TGCGCCAGCAGCCAAGTACTAGGAGGCAATCAGCCCCAGCATTTT.

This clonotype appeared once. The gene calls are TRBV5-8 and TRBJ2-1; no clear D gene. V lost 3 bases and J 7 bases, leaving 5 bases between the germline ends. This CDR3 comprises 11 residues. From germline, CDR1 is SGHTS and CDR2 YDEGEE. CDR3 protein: CASSYENEQFF. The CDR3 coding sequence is TGTGCCAGCAGCTATGAAAATGAGCAGTTCTTC.

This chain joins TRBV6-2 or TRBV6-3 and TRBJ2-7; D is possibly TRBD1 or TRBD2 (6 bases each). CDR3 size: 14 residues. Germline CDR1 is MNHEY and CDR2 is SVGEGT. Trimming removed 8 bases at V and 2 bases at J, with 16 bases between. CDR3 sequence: CASRLRGDAYEQYF. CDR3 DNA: TGTGCCAGCCGTTTGAGGGGGGATGCCTACGAGCAGTACTTC.

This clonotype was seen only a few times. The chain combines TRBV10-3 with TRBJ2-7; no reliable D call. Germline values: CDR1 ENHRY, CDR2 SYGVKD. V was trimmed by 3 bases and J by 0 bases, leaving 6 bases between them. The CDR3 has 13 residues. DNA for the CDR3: TGTGCCATCAGTGACAGTCTCTCCTACGAGCAGTACTTC. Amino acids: CAISDSLSYEQYF.

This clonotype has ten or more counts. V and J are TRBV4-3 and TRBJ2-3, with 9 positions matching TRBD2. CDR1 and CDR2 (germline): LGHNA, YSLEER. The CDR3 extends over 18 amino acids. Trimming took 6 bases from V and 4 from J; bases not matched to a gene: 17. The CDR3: CASSFRQGASGIPDTQYF. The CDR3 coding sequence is TGCGCCAGCAGTTTCAGGCAAGGGGCTAGCGGGATCCCAGATACGCAGTATTTT.

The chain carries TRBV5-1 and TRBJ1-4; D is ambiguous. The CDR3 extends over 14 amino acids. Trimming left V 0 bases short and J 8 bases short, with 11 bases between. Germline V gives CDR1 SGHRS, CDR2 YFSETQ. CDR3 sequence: CASSLAGVGEKLFF. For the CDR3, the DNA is TGCGCCAGCAGCTTGGCCGGGGTTGGAGAAAAACTGTTTTTT.

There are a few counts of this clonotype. CDR3 DNA sequence: TGTGCCAGCAGTAAAGTCTTAAGCTCCTACAATGAGCAGTTCTTC. Translation gives CASSKVLSSYNEQFF. This rearrangement joins TRBV6-1 to TRBJ2-1; D unresolved. Germline-derived CDR1 and CDR2 are MNHNS and SASEGT. The CDR3 is 15 residues long. The ends were cut back, 5 bases at V and 0 bases at J, with 11 bases in the middle.

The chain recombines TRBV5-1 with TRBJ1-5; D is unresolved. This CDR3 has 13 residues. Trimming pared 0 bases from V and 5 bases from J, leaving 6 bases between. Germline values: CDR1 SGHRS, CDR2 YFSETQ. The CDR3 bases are TGCGCCAGCAGCTTGGAACTGGATCAGCCCCAGCATTTT. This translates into CASSLELDQPQHF.

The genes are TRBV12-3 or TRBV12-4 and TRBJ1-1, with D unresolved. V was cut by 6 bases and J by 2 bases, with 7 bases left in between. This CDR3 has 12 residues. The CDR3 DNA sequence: TGTGCCAGCAGCAAAGTAAACACTGAAGCTTTCTTT. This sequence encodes CASSKVNTEAFF.

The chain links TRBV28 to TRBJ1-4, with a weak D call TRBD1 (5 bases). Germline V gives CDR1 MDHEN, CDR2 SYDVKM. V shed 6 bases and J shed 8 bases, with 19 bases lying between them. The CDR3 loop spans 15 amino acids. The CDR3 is CASRSRPGRLEKLFF. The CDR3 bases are TGTGCCAGCAGATCTCGACCGGGGCGGTTGGAAAAACTGTTTTTT.

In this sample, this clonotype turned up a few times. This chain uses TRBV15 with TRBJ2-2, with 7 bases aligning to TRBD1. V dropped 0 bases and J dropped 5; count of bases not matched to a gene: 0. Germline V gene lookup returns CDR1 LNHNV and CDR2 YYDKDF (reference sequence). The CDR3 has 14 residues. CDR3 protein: CATSRETGTGELFF. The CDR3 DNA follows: TGTGCCACCAGCAGAGAGACAGGGACCGGGGAGCTGTTTTTT.

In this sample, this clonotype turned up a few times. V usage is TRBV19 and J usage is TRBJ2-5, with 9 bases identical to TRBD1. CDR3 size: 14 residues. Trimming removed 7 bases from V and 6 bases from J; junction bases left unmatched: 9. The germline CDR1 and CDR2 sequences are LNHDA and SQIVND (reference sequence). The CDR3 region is CASTLTGGTKTQYF. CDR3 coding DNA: TGTGCCAGTACTCTGACAGGGGGAACGAAGACCCAGTACTTC.

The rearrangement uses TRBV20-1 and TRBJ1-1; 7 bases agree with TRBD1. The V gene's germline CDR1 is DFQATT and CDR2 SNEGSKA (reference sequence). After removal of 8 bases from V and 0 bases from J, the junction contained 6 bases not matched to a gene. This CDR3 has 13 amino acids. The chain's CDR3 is CSTIGTVNTEAFF. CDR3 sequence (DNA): TGCAGTACCATCGGGACAGTGAACACTGAAGCTTTCTTT.

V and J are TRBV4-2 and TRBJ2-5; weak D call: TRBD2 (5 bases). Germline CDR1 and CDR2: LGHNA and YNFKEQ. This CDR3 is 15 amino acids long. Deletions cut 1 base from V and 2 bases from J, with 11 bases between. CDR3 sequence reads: CASSQGELVQETQYF. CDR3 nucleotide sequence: TGTGCCAGCAGCCAAGGGGAGCTCGTACAAGAGACCCAGTACTTC.